This TCR beta chain comes out of a study of tumor and adjacent non-tumor tissue in lung cancer. For the study at large: Some 3.9 million productive TCRbeta reads were obtained per sample on average. Study results and limitations: Normal lung showed higher cumulative top 100 clone frequency than tumor.

Notes on this clonotype: Its target is not known. At one boundary the junction diverges from the germline segment, which might be a read error.

No cell sorting was done before RNA was extracted from the tissue. Donors were chemotherapy-naive, newly diagnosed lung cancer surgical patients in China, August–late 2014. Three rounds of nested PCR, following a modified ARM-PCR protocol, produced the TCRbeta library. MiXCR, run by TCRdb on the multiplex PCR reads, gives a single entry per CDR3 protein. The sample comprises roughly 200,000 distinct CDR3 sequences, 71% of which are singletons, and 25% rests with the top ten. The TCR originated in a man aged 55 to 70 with non-small cell lung cancer. The sequencing sample was made of lung tumor tissue.

DNA of the CDR3: TGTGCCAGCAGCCAACTAGCGGGGGAGGTAGATACGGAGTATTTT. Translation gives CASSQLAGEVDTEYF. The chain has TRBV6-1 and TRBJ2-3; 11 bases align to TRBD2. In germline, CDR1 is MNHNS, CDR2 SASEGT. This CDR3 contains 15 residues.